The present entry profiles one T cell receptor (beta chain) with its context. Germline values: CDR1 SQVTM, CDR2 ANQGSEA. V was clipped by 4 bases and J by 2 bases, with 12 bases between them. The CDR3 covers 14 residues. TCRdb keeps only in-frame clones here, not all; method: immunoSEQ multiplex PCR. There are 15,000 to 20,000 clones in the sample; 60% to 85% occur only once, and around 17% lies in the top ten. The source of the sample is a study of T cell clonotyping in hematopoietic cell transplantation. Stated time point: recipient sample about 28 days before transplant, after cytoreduction. The sample consisted of peripheral blood mononuclear cells, taken before stem cell transplant. This TCR derives from a man between 60 and 75 years old with acute myeloid leukemia. Some clones in this sample may be carry-over from other donors' samples. The rearrangement joins TRBV29-1 to TRBJ1-3; a weak D match, TRBD1 (6 bases). CDR3 nucleotide sequence: TGCAGCGTTGCTGGGGAGGGGGCTGGAAACACCATATATTTT. Its translation: CSVAGEGAGNTIYF. Full variable domain (outside the CDR3, taken from reference TRBV29-1 and TRBJ1-3): SAVISQKPSRDICQRGTSLTIQCQVDSQVTMMFWYRQQPGQSLTLIATANQGSEATYESGFVIDKFPISRPNLTFSTLTVSNMSPEDSSIYLCSVAGEGAGNTIYFGEGSWLTVV.